This TCR beta chain emerged from a study of T cells in Graves' hyperthyroidism and ophthalmopathy. As for the study in general: Pretreatment peripheral blood was obtained at initial diagnosis.

RNA transcripts provided the source from which TCR beta CDR3 regions were amplified. With the HTBI primer set, the TCR CDR3 went through a first round of RT-PCR. TCRdb used MiXCR to reprocess the multiplex PCR reads, holding one entry per CDR3 protein. The table shows around 400,000 distinct CDR3 sequences, with approximately 14% occurring only once. CDR1 is SNHLY, CDR2 FYNNEI, per germline. This CDR3 spans 15 amino acids. V was pared by 4 bases and J by 4 bases, with 7 bases of the junction left unmatched. This clonotype was counted at least ten times. Its target is not known. Study outcomes and limitations: Ophthalmopathy, which appeared later, was predicted by the model a median 6.5 months before onset.

Among the patients, aged 18 to 65, hyperthyroidism was newly diagnosed and had lasted under 2 months. First hyperthyroidism diagnosis is when the blood sample was obtained, before any ophthalmopathy symptoms. This TCR was recovered from a young woman with Graves' hyperthyroidism that later progressed to Graves' ophthalmopathy. The source material was blood. The chain employs TRBV2 and TRBJ2-1; TRBD2 agrees at 7 bases. The CDR3 reads CASSGGLADYNEQFF. For the CDR3, the DNA is TGTGCCAGCAGTGGGGGCCTAGCGGATTACAATGAGCAGTTCTTC.